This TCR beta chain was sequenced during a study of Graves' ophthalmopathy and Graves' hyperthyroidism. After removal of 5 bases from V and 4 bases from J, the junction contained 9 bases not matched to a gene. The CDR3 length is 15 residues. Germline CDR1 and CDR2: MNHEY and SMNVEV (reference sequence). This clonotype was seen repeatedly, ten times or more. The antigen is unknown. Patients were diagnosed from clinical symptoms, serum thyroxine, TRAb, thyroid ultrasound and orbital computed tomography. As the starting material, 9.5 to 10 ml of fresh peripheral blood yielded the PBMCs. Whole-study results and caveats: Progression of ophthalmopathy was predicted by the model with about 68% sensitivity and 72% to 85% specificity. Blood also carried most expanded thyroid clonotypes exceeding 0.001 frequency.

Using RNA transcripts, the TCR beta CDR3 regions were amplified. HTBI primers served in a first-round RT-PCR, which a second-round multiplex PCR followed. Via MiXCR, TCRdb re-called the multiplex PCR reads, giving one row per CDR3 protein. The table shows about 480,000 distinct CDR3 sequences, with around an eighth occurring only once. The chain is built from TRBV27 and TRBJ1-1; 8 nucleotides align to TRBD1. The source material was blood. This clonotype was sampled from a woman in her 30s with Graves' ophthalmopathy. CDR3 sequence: CASSPRTGTGTEAFF. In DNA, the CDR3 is TGTGCCAGCAGTCCGAGGACAGGGACGGGCACTGAAGCTTTCTTT.